The T cell receptor (beta chain) under discussion was sequenced for a study of cytomegalovirus exposure and HLA in healthy donors (dated by TCRdb to 2015 to 2018). Background for the entire study: In an earlier analysis of some 610 of the donors, approximately 260 Gb of sequence data and roughly 100 million unique TCR beta sequences from 180 million or so T cells were reported. An early release covering roughly 640 HLA-typed donors comprised 250 to 350 gigabases of sequencing data and roughly 86 million unique TCR sequences. Of the 398 genotyped donors, 65% to 90% fell in the genetic ancestry cluster associated with self-reported Caucasian donors. Among over 350 genotyped donors of the cohort, an average of approximately 240,000 unique TCR beta nucleotide sequences were sequenced per donor, about a sixth of them non-productive. Besides the first cohort of roughly 640 subjects, a separate validation cohort made up of roughly 120 different subjects was used. The study was designed to test whether signatures of past pathogen exposure could be identified by cataloging public T cell receptors. Every repertoire in the discovery cohort had been generated on one and the same sequencing platform. The T cell repertoires of some 700 subjects were profiled by immunosequencing and related to cytomegalovirus serostatus. Typing coverage varied by locus: about 620-630 donors for A, B, C, DRB1 and DQB1; about 520 for DQA1; over 600 for DPA1; approximately 490 for DPB1. In an earlier analysis of 587 of the donors, high-throughput TCR beta sequencing was used to judge whether each TCR beta V gene segment behaved as functional or pseudogenic. A later genetic analysis took genome-wide SNP genotypes for 398 of the 666 donors and used that subset as a discovery cohort. The later analysis used no new phenotypic data to find candidate immune exposures, relying instead on TCR beta sequences and their occurrence across donors. Both class I and class II loci were covered by HLA typing, at four-digit resolution. A few DR-DQ haplotypes were handled as single units for association and clustering because linkage in the cohort was strong. To study patterns of TCR occurrence, a later analysis re-analyzed previously published TCR beta repertoires from around 700 donors and added high-resolution HLA genotyping. Alongside the repertoire data, information on donor age, sex, ethnicity and CMV serostatus was compiled. To predict cytomegalovirus infection status, the study brought together high-throughput TCR immunosequencing, statistical association of individual TCRs with disease status, and machine learning. Paper-wide results and their limitations: In a later analysis, HLA-associated TCR beta chains showed more clonal expansion and lower generation probabilities than non-associated chains that were equally common. CMV serostatus was the only immune exposure information available for the cohort. A group of highly shared sequence variants was considered likely to be a technical artifact of the sequencing pipeline. When HLA alleles, especially DR and DQ, strongly co-occurred, TCR associations were difficult to assign to individual alleles. Cytomegalovirus status was reported to be diagnosed by the classifier with high specificity and sensitivity in both the original and validation cohorts. In a later genetic analysis, fewer N-insertions in productive TCRs were reported among donors in an Asian-associated ancestry cluster than the 666-donor mean. Specific HLA alleles were associated with 16,951 TCR beta sequences at a false discovery rate of 0.05 in a later analysis. In a later analysis, most CMV-associated TCR beta chains were found to appear HLA-restricted, with HLA associations seemingly driven largely by CMV exposure. Only TCR beta chains were sequenced in this cohort, and the absence of alpha or paired-chain data limited detectable features. In the study, approximately 160 TCR beta chains were listed as associated with cytomegalovirus. Correlated functional status among segregating V segments might reflect linkage disequilibrium, but an unknown experimental factor could not be ruled out. The 87-base-pair reads could not distinguish some IMGT-functional V segments, including TRBV6-2 and TRBV6-3, so those segments were excluded. A few of the identified cytomegalovirus-associated TCR beta chains were confirmed in vitro to be specific for cytomegalovirus antigens. A further reported finding was that TCR beta sequences accurately predicted the HLA-A and HLA-B alleles for most subjects in the first cohort. In a later genetic analysis, a missense DCLRE1C variant was associated with V-gene and J-gene trimming of TCR beta chains, and the association was replicated in an independent cohort. The authors suggested that the approach could potentially be extended to other disease states and immunological phenotypes. A later analysis reported that several top co-occurrence clusters appeared linked to parvovirus B19, influenza, CMV and Epstein-Barr virus. HLA typing was unavailable for some donors at each locus, so association tests used only the typed subset. Presence/absence analyses assumed roughly uniform sequencing depth across donors, an assumption that may not hold. Because counts were too low, roughly 17 rarely observed V segments, including chromosome 9 orphons, were left out of the earlier analysis of over 550 of the donors. Most TCR sequences were seen in very few donors, while some public TCRs were found in many individuals. In an earlier analysis of about 540 of the donors, most TCR beta V segments were observed in productive rearrangements about 87% or about 30% of the time, broadly matching IMGT annotations. In a later analysis, TCR association rates were found to vary across HLA loci, with the most associated TCRs seen for DRB1 alleles and the fewest for HLA-C alleles.

From a lookup of the germline V gene, CDR1 and CDR2 are SGHRS and YFSETQ. The cysteine opens and the phenylalanine closes a CDR3 of 15 amino acids. CDR3 DNA is the only sequence kept; it has 45 bases, read in frame from the first base. Trimmed from V: 5 bases; trimmed from J: 6 bases; junction bases lacking a gene match: 6. The library was obtained by the immunoSEQ multiplex PCR assay. For the multiplex PCR, a mixture combining 60 forward primers for TCR Vbeta segments and 13 reverse primers for TCR Jbeta segments was used. The CDR3 region of rearranged TCR beta genes was amplified from genomic DNA by a multiplex PCR assay. Amplified TCR beta libraries were sequenced as 87-base-pair reads on the Illumina HiSeq System. The source study handled its data this way. A later analysis counted tens of millions of unique TCR beta chains across the 550 to 700 repertoires, and around 9.9 million of these chains were shared by at least two donors. A nearest-neighbor algorithm error-corrected the raw reads and collapsed the reads into unique sequences, merging closely related sequences to remove PCR and sequencing errors. CDR3 sequences were aligned to IMGT reference sequences to assign V, D and J gene segments. Each retained sequence needed at least a six-nucleotide match to both a V gene segment and a J gene segment. Rearrangements were called productive when the CDR3 lacked stop codons and stayed in frame with V and J; all others were non-productive. CDR3 was defined according to IMGT convention as the region running from the second conserved V-encoded cysteine to the conserved J-encoded phenylalanine. The earlier analysis of some 550 of the donors excluded any sequence lacking an unambiguous match to a single V gene segment. In an earlier analysis of around 600 of the donors, V segments were called functional above 56.7% productive rearrangements and were called segregating when the between-donor standard deviation exceeded 5%. A statistical classification framework was built to diagnose cytomegalovirus status from the catalog of TCR beta chain sequences. V and J gene assignment, in a later analysis, came from comparing TCR nucleotide sequences with IMGT/GENE-DB human TR gene sequences. The TCRdist pipeline was used in a later analysis to assign CDR3 sequences and most-parsimonious VDJ recombination scenarios. A later analysis defined each TCR beta chain by its CDR3 amino acid sequence plus V-gene family, and excluded reads lacking a unique V-gene family. In a later analysis, several hundred highly shared, low-generation-probability nucleotide sequences were removed to address suspected cross-contamination and a sequencing artifact. In a later analysis, a clonal expansion index was calculated for each public chain from normalized within-repertoire ranks of inferred template counts. Generation probabilities in a later analysis came from a VDJ recombination model fitted to out-of-frame rearrangements, and those results were checked against IGoR. In a later analysis, hypergeometric tests were used to score TCR-TCR, TCR-HLA and TCR-CMV co-occurrence, with a repertoire-size bias correction applied to TCR pairs. A later analysis estimated false discovery rates by permuting HLA or CMV assignments 20 times. In a later analysis, co-occurring TCRs were grouped using DBSCAN, and TCRdist sequence similarity was added for clustering within HLA-allele-positive subsets. Repertoires with fewer than 30,000 or more than 120,000 public chains were left out of co-occurrence clustering, as were five repertoires with anomalous nucleotide sharing. As stored in TCRdb, this immuneACCESS dataset retains in-frame rearrangements with V and J assigned. A fraction of the clones does not appear; measured against another copy, unresolved V genes explain less than half of the discrepancy, and the remainder lacks a known reason. That table is the source of V, J and clone size, and D and trimming were worked out from the DNA. The sample table contains hundreds of thousands of clones; only one count was recorded for approximately 70% of them. Of the sample, around 2.6% is held by the ten largest clones.

The cohort was made up of 666 healthy bone marrow donors. All cohort members were sampled while nominally healthy, although unrecorded immune exposures were likely present. The donor tested CMV seropositive and was one of the 289 seropositive cohort members. A peripheral blood sample was provided by each donor, and peripheral blood mononuclear cells were used for TCR beta sequencing. Genomic DNA was extracted from the blood cell samples with the Qiagen DNeasy Blood Extraction Kit. As concerns this clone: What antigen it recognizes has not been identified. Within one base of it there is no much larger clone, and no base qualities were kept.

This clonotype was sampled from a man aged 35 to 55 in good health and CMV-seropositive. The sequence links TRBV5-1 to TRBJ1-6, and TRBD1 aligns with 9 junction nucleotides. Sequencing was performed on PBMCs. The CDR3 in this case is CASRPPGQGNSPLHF. The DNA reads as follows: TGCGCCAGCAGACCGCCGGGACAGGGTAATTCACCCCTCCACTTT.